This TCR beta chain derives from a study of blood T cell repertoires in COVID-19. Study as a whole: Acute and convalescent COVID-19 specimens originated in the United States, Italy and Spain. T cells, B-cell-depleted T cells, or PBMCs provided the cDNA or gDNA that served as material.

Between the trimmed V and J ends, which lost 3 bases and 6 bases, there was a span of 15 bases. Germline values: CDR1 SGHAT, CDR2 FQNNGV. The CDR3 spans 15 residues. Original data processing: Reference gene primer amplification gave nucleated cell count estimates. Produced via immunoSEQ multiplex PCR; TCRdb's table is partial and in-frame only. V, J and clone size were drawn from that table, and D and trimming were deduced from the DNA. The sample holds 210,000 or so clones, about 90% seen once. This sequence joins TRBV11-2 and TRBJ2-4; perhaps TRBD1 as D (6 bases). The receptor's source is a man between 45 and 60 years old with acute or convalescent COVID-19. The sample taken for sequencing was peripheral blood. CDR3 in amino acids: CASSFPGSRGNIQYF. CDR3 coding DNA: TGTGCCAGCAGCTTCCCAGGGTCCAGGGGAAACATTCAGTACTTC.